The 5 T cell receptor beta chains below come from one sample, sequenced in a study of shared clonotypes between healthy human individuals. The method was immunoSEQ multiplex PCR; TCRdb's version includes in-frame clones alone and lacks a portion of them. This table has around 1.4 million clones, 98% to 99% appearing once. Sequenced: naive CD4+ T cells sorted from blood. Subset noted: CD45RA+ positively selected. The receptor source for this set is a man younger than 40 in good health.

This chain links TRBV27 with TRBJ2-3; D gene uncertain. The CDR3 consists of 11 residues. Germline V gene sequence: CDR1 MNHEY, CDR2 SMNVEV (reference sequence). Trimming removed 6 bases from V and 4 bases from J, with 5 bases in between. CDR3 sequence (DNA): TGTGCCAGCAGAAGAGCAGATACGCAGTATTTT. It specifies CASRRADTQYF.

This clone appeared once. The CDR3 here is CASSQKAGEGDNEQFF. The CDR3 coding sequence is TGTGCCAGCAGCCAAAAAGCGGGAGAAGGAGATAATGAGCAGTTCTTC. This rearrangement joins TRBV4-2 to TRBJ2-1; 8 bases align to TRBD2. J lost 7 bases, V lost 2 bases, and 10 bases had no gene match. The CDR3 covers 16 residues. The V gene's germline CDR1 is LGHNA and CDR2 YNFKEQ.

This clone was counted once. The chain has TRBV7-2 and TRBJ1-1; D might be TRBD1 (5 bases). The V gene lost 6 bases and the J gene lost 5 bases, with 19 bases spanning the gap. This CDR3 contains 15 residues. Looked up from germline, CDR1 is SGHTA and CDR2 is FQGNSA. The DNA of the CDR3 is TGTGCCAGCAGTCTAGCGGGGCTGCTGGGTACTGAAGCTTTCTTT. This translates into CASSLAGLLGTEAFF.

This chain links TRBV4-1 with TRBJ1-3; D ambiguous. Deletions cut 4 bases from V and 10 bases from J, with 11 bases between. Germline V gives CDR1 MGHRA, CDR2 YSYEKL. This CDR3 contains 12 residues. CDR3 residues: CASSPPLGTIYF. The CDR3 DNA sequence: TGCGCCAGCAGCCCACCTTTGGGGACCATATATTTT.

The rearrangement links TRBV9 to TRBJ2-7, with D maybe TRBD2 (5 bases). The ends were cut back, 0 bases at V and 4 bases at J, with 11 bases in the middle. Germline values: CDR1 SGDLS, CDR2 YYNGEE. The CDR3 extends over 14 amino acids. The CDR3 loop is CASSVAAVGYEQYF. CDR3 nucleotides: TGTGCCAGCAGCGTAGCAGCGGTAGGTTACGAGCAGTACTTC.